This is a list of T cell receptor beta chains from one sample in a study of radiotherapy plus CTLA-4 blockade in lung cancer. Sequenced by immunoSEQ multiplex PCR; TCRdb stores in-frame clones only, minus some. The data contain roughly 75,000 clones, more than 60% of them singletons. Sequenced material: peripheral blood, taken from a patient treated with radiotherapy plus ipilimumab. These receptors originate from a human donor with non-small cell lung cancer whose response to radiotherapy plus ipilimumab could not be evaluated. Some clones in this sample may be carry-over from other donors' samples. Each CDR3 is given with its conserved first and last residue.

v_call cdr3_aa
TRBV9 CASSVGNSEAFF
TRBV7-3 CASSLIIWTQESSYNSPLHF
TRBV28 CASSLPTPGTGYEQYF
TRBV6-6 CASSPTGSLHF
TRBV19 CASSITGEAYGYTF
TRBV5-4 CASTPRRGGRTDTQYF
TRBV28 CASSLRNLRGNGYTF
TRBV19 CASSIPPVEIAEQCTDTQYF
TRBV5-1 CASSSGTGNEKLFF
TRBV6-1 CASSQDDRGPYGYTF
TRBV4-1 CASSQVTGGSYNSPLHF
TRBV20-1 CSVTNYGYTF
TRBV11-2 CASSSRTSGDIQYF
TRBV28 CASSLVSTGELFF
TRBV4-1 CASSQADLYGYTF
TRBV19 CASSRGGSYEQYF
TRBV2 CASSEWQVAGGTEAFF
TRBV5-1 CASIDPSGGGAAFF
TRBV28 CASSSDRVNYGYTF
TRBV14 CASSLTGLSPYEQYF
TRBV6-1 CASGRVAYEQYF
TRBV6-1 CASRRQGDLSAGYTF
TRBV5-6 CASSFGGTNTGELFF
TRBV28 CASSFFSDTQYF
TRBV2 CASSVGTSRYNEQFF
TRBV2 CASSEGRSSYNSPLHF
TRBV29-1 CSVDDPGRGQVNTEAFF
TRBV6-5 CASKGTGGLFHEQYF
TRBV5-4 CASKRDRGETQYF
TRBV28 CATWDRENYGYTF
TRBV15 CATSTFRDRDEKLFF
TRBV6-5 CASREGFATNEKLFF
TRBV5-4 CASGQGSQGTEAFF
TRBV29-1 CSVWRPDAEAFF
TRBV11-2 CASRERGGNYEQYF
TRBV28 CASIKGQWNSPLHF
TRBV5-1 CASSWTGEDTEAFF
TRBV4-2 CASSHPGQNTGELFF
TRBV4-3 CASSQEAGGRYNEQFF
TRBV19 CASSTSRQGTLNYGYTF
TRBV28 CASSSSPRGNSPLHF
TRBV7-2 CACSLGQGGTQPQHF
TRBV28 CASRGRGYRGHEQYF
TRBV4-2 CARPPPKMRPQHF
TRBV30 CAWSVLAGANEKLFF
TRBV19 CASSSGGEYTGELFF
TRBV2 CASGTSGYTGELFF
TRBV2 CASSENQGLSTDTQYF